These 32 T cell receptor beta chains came from one sample sequenced in a study of blood T cell repertoires in COVID-19. TCRdb's table, derived via immunoSEQ multiplex PCR, lists solely in-frame clones and lacks some. The top ten clones hold approximately 8% of a sample with about 200,000 clones, about 80% of them seen once. Sequenced material: peripheral blood. These TCRs come from a woman aged 55-69 years with COVID-19, enrolled during active disease.

The J gene is TRBJ2-6, the V gene TRBV7-6, with 8 positions matching TRBD2. V dropped 4 bases and J dropped 0; count of bases not matched to a gene: 11. The CDR3 extends over 19 amino acids. Germline V lookup: CDR1 SGHVS, CDR2 FNYEAQ. This CDR3 reads CASSSLRLATFSGANVLTF. The CDR3 coding sequence is TGTGCCAGCAGCTCCTTACGACTAGCGACGTTCTCTGGGGCCAACGTCCTGACTTTC.

CDR3 in DNA: TGTGCCAGTAGTATGGTCCCAGGCTCTTCCGAGCAGTACTTC. Translation: CASSMVPGSSEQYF. The chain couples TRBV19 to TRBJ2-7; the D is unclear. V was shortened by 3 bases and J by 6 bases, with 15 bases between the two germline ends. Germline-derived CDR1 and CDR2 are LNHDA and SQIVND (reference sequence). This CDR3 is built from 14 residues.

The sample holds a few counts of this clone. The chain recombines TRBV15 with TRBJ2-3, with TRBD1 matching over 9 bases. This CDR3 region has 16 residues. Germline V gene sequence: CDR1 LNHNV, CDR2 YYDKDF (reference sequence). The V segment lost 0 bases and the J segment 3 bases; nucleotides outside the gene matches: 4. Written as DNA, the CDR3 is TGTGCCACCAGCAGAGATAGGGGGACAGGGACAGATACGCAGTATTTT. It encodes CATSRDRGTGTDTQYF.

The rearrangement uses TRBV5-1 and TRBJ1-6; D ambiguous. Trimming left V 0 bases short and J 5 bases short, with 12 bases between. CDR3 length: 16 residues. In germline, CDR1 is SGHRS, CDR2 YFSETQ. The CDR3 loop reads CASSLEGGRNNSPLHF. The CDR3 bases are TGCGCCAGCAGCTTGGAGGGAGGACGGAATAATTCACCCCTCCACTTT.

J is TRBJ2-6 and V is TRBV27; tentative D call: TRBD1 (6 bases). The CDR3 spans 16 residues. V lost 2 bases and J lost 0, with 8 bases in between. The germline V gene has CDR1 MNHEY and CDR2 SMNVEV (reference sequence). CDR3 DNA: TGTGCCAGCAGTTTACTCAGGGGCTCTGGGGCCAACGTCCTGACTTTC. It codes for CASSLLRGSGANVLTF.

The chain joins TRBV5-4 to TRBJ2-3; D ambiguous. The CDR3 has 15 residues. Germline V gene lookup returns CDR1 SGHNT and CDR2 YYREEE (reference sequence). V shed 0 bases and J shed 0 bases, with 8 bases lying between them. The CDR3 bases are TGTGCCAGCAGCTTGGACAGACCTAGCACAGATACGCAGTATTTT. Its translation: CASSLDRPSTDTQYF.

The genes are TRBV27 and TRBJ2-7, with D possibly matching TRBD2 (6 bases). V was trimmed by 3 bases and J by 4 bases, leaving 22 bases between them. The CDR3 covers 17 residues. Germline V CDR1 and CDR2: MNHEY, SMNVEV (reference sequence). The CDR3, as DNA: TGTGCCAGCAGTTTTCGCGGGACGTCCCATAGAGTATACGAGCAGTACTTC. Protein product: CASSFRGTSHRVYEQYF.

This clone turned up a few times. V gene TRBV4-1 combines with J gene TRBJ1-3, with TRBD1 identical over 7 bases. The V segment lost 3 bases and the J segment 2 bases; nucleotides outside the gene matches: 4. Germline V lookup: CDR1 MGHRA, CDR2 YSYEKL. The length of the CDR3 is 15 residues. The CDR3 loop is CASSHNTGAGNTIYF. In nucleotides, the CDR3 is TGCGCCAGCAGCCACAACACAGGGGCTGGAAACACCATATATTTT.

V and J are TRBV2 and TRBJ2-1; 12 bases are shared with TRBD2. Germline V gene data show CDR1 as SNHLY and CDR2 as FYNNEI. The CDR3 consists of 16 residues. The V and J ends lost 5 bases and 4 bases, in that order; junction bases with no gene match: 6. As DNA, the CDR3 is TGTGCCAGCAGTTTTACTAGCGGGAGGCAGTACAATGAGCAGTTCTTC. Translated, it gives CASSFTSGRQYNEQFF.

The rearrangement joins TRBV4-1 to TRBJ2-3, with D perhaps matching TRBD2 (5 bases). The CDR3 is made up of 15 amino acids. The germline CDR1 and CDR2 sequences are MGHRA and YSYEKL. V was shortened by 1 base and J by 4 bases, with 12 bases between the two germline ends. The CDR3 DNA reads TGCGCCAGCAGCCAAGGAGGGTCTGGTTCAGATACGCAGTATTTT. Residues: CASSQGGSGSDTQYF.

The V gene is TRBV7-8, the J gene TRBJ2-2, with D possibly matching TRBD2 (5 bases). The CDR3 totals 14 residues. V lost 2 bases and J 8 bases, leaving 12 bases between the germline ends. Germline CDR1 SGHVS, CDR2 FQNEAQ. CDR3 residues: CASSLRLTTGELFF. For the CDR3, the DNA is TGTGCCAGCAGCTTAAGACTGACTACGGGGGAGCTGTTTTTT.

The chain couples TRBV28 to TRBJ2-1; D is possibly TRBD1 (5 bases). V lost 8 bases to trimming and J lost 4 bases, with 21 bases between them. The CDR3 is 16 amino acids. Germline CDR1 and CDR2: MDHEN and SYDVKM. The CDR3 DNA is TGTGCCAGCCTCCGATCCCTCTCTGGGGCTTACAATGAGCAGTTCTTC. Its translation is CASLRSLSGAYNEQFF.

This clone has a single count. The chain uses TRBV28 and TRBJ1-6; the D gene is possibly TRBD1 (6 bases). This CDR3 is 14 amino acids long. Germline V lookup: CDR1 MDHEN, CDR2 SYDVKM. The V and J ends lost 7 bases and 3 bases respectively, with 10 bases between them. CDR3 protein: CASNFRGYNSPLHF. The CDR3 nucleotides read TGTGCCAGCAACTTCAGGGGCTATAATTCACCCCTCCACTTT. Filled out from reference TRBV28 and TRBJ1-6, the complete variable domain reads DVKVTQSSRYLVKRTGEKVFLECVQDMDHENMFWYRQDPGLGLRLIYFSYDVKMKEKGDIPEGYSVSREKKERFSLILESASTNQTSMYLCASNFRGYNSPLHFGNGTRLTVT.

The chain carries TRBV30 and TRBJ2-2; maybe TRBD2 (6 bases). V lost 5 bases, J lost 1 base, and 11 bases lay in between. This CDR3 is 14 amino acids long. Germline loops: CDR1 GTSNPN, CDR2 SVGIG (reference sequence). The CDR3 DNA follows: TGTGCCTGGGGGGGACTTAAGAACACCGGGGAGCTGTTTTTT. It translates to CAWGGLKNTGELFF.

This clone has a handful of counts. V gene TRBV7-2 combines with J gene TRBJ1-1; D gene unclear. Germline-derived CDR1 and CDR2 are SGHTA and FQGNSA. CDR3 size: 14 residues. V lost 6 bases and J 3 bases, leaving 14 bases between the germline ends. CDR3 nucleotides: TGTGCCAGCAGGCCACGGGTCCACGACACTGAAGCTTTCTTT. Translated: CASRPRVHDTEAFF.

The rearrangement links TRBV27 to TRBJ2-1; D is possibly TRBD1 (5 bases). With 2 bases removed from V and 6 bases from J, the gap between germline ends came to 20 bases. The CDR3 length is 17 residues. Germline V lookup: CDR1 MNHEY, CDR2 SMNVEV (reference sequence). In DNA form, the CDR3 reads TGTGCCAGCAGTTTACGCTCGGTTCAGGGTCAAGGCAATGAGCAGTTCTTC. This codes for CASSLRSVQGQGNEQFF.

The rearrangement uses TRBV7-9 and TRBJ1-5; TRBD1 is a possible D gene (6 bases). CDR3 length: 14 residues. Germline lookup yields CDR1 SEHNR and CDR2 FQNEAQ (reference sequence). V was clipped by 5 bases and J by 3 bases, with 11 bases between them. CDR3 in amino acids: CASSPGQHNQPQHF. The CDR3 region has the DNA TGTGCCAGCAGCCCAGGACAGCACAATCAGCCCCAGCATTTT.

The chain has TRBV2 and TRBJ1-5; 7 bases map to TRBD1. The V segment lost 3 bases and the J segment 7 bases; nucleotides outside the gene matches: 6. The CDR3 spans 14 residues. From germline, CDR1 is SNHLY and CDR2 FYNNEI. Written as DNA, the CDR3 is TGTGCCAGCAGTGACCGACAGGGAGGACAGCCCCAGCATTTT. Translating gives CASSDRQGGQPQHF.

The rearrangement joins TRBV9 to TRBJ2-4; TRBD2 matches 8 bases. Trimming took 2 bases from V and 7 from J; bases not matched to a gene: 11. CDR1 SGDLS and CDR2 YYNGEE come from the germline V gene. The CDR3 extends over 16 amino acids. The CDR3 coding sequence is TGTGCCAGCAGCGTGGGGATAGCGGGAAGTGGGAACATTCAGTACTTC. This codes for CASSVGIAGSGNIQYF. Filled out from reference TRBV9 and TRBJ2-4, the complete variable domain reads DSGVTQTPKHLITATGQRVTLRCSPRSGDLSVYWYQQSLDQGLQFLIQYYNGEERAKGNILERFSAQQFPDLHSELNLSSLELGDSALYFCASSVGIAGSGNIQYFGAGTRLSVL.

This clone was observed a single time. The chain has TRBV10-3 and TRBJ1-2; possible D gene TRBD1, 5 bases. Germline V CDR1 and CDR2: ENHRY, SYGVKD. The V end lost 4 bases, the J end lost 3 bases, and 9 bases lay between the germline ends. This CDR3 has 13 residues. The CDR3 sequence is CAISGGGDYGYTF. CDR3 coding DNA: TGTGCCATCAGTGGGGGGGGAGACTATGGCTACACCTTC.

The chain joins TRBV5-1 to TRBJ2-7, with TRBD2 matching 15 bases. CDR1 is SGHRS and CDR2 is YFSETQ in the germline V gene. The CDR3 has 17 residues. V lost 4 bases and J lost 2; bases outside the gene matches: 7. This CDR3 reads CASSRGTSGGLPYEQYF. CDR3 bases: TGCGCCAGCAGCCGGGGGACTAGCGGGGGGCTACCCTACGAGCAGTACTTC.

This chain uses TRBV11-3 with TRBJ2-1, with 10 bases that match TRBD1. Per the germline V gene, CDR1 is SGHNT and CDR2 is YENEEA. The trim removed 4 bases at V and 4 bases at J, leaving 4 bases unmatched. CDR3 length: 15 amino acids. The CDR3: CASSSRTGGYNEQFF. The CDR3 DNA reads as TGTGCCAGCAGCTCCCGGACAGGGGGTTACAATGAGCAGTTCTTC.

A single count supports this clone. The chain recombines TRBV7-9 with TRBJ2-3, with D tentatively TRBD1 (6 bases). The V gene's germline CDR1 is SEHNR and CDR2 FQNEAQ (reference sequence). The V end lost 0 bases, the J end lost 0 bases, and 16 bases lay between the germline ends. CDR3 length equals 18 residues. The CDR3 DNA reads TGTGCCAGCAGCTTAGCCCTCGACTGGGGGCTAAGCACAGATACGCAGTATTTT. It yields the protein CASSLALDWGLSTDTQYF. The full variable domain, with the rest looked up from reference TRBV7-9 and TRBJ2-3, is DTGVSQNPRHKITKRGQNVTFRCDPISEHNRLYWYRQTLGQGPEFLTYFQNEAQLEKSRLLSDRFSAERPKGSFSTLEIQRTEQGDSAMYLCASSLALDWGLSTDTQYFGPGTRLTVL.

This CDR3 is CASSESPGTRNEQFF. CDR3 nucleotide sequence: TGTGCCAGCAGTGAGTCACCCGGGACTAGGAATGAGCAGTTCTTC. The J gene is TRBJ2-1, the V gene TRBV6-1; the match to TRBD2 covers 8 bases. Germline assignment: CDR1 MNHNS and CDR2 SASEGT. The junction had 8 bases not matched to a gene; V was cut back by 3 bases and J by 7 bases. CDR3 length: 15 amino acids.

The rearrangement links TRBV5-1 to TRBJ1-1; a possible D gene is TRBD1 (6 bases). Germline CDR1 SGHRS, CDR2 YFSETQ. V was trimmed by 4 bases and J by 3 bases, leaving 16 bases between them. The CDR3 is made up of 15 amino acids. CDR3 bases: TGCGCCAGCAGCCCAACTCAGGGGCTGGACACTGAAGCTTTCTTT. This codes for CASSPTQGLDTEAFF.

J is TRBJ2-2 and V is TRBV5-8; TRBD2 might be the D (5 bases). V was cut by 2 bases and J by 5 bases, with 13 bases left in between. The length of the CDR3 is 15 residues. In germline, CDR1 is SGHTS, CDR2 YDEGEE. CDR3 protein: CASSFGLKRTGELFF. CDR3 DNA: TGTGCCAGCAGCTTTGGACTCAAAAGGACCGGGGAGCTGTTTTTT. Combining the CDR3 with reference TRBV5-8 and TRBJ2-2 gives the whole variable domain EAGVTQSPTHLIKTRGQQATLRCSPISGHTSVYWYQQALGLGLQFLLWYDEGEERNRGNFPPRFSGRQFPNYSSELNVNALELEDSALYLCASSFGLKRTGELFFGEGSRLTVL.

V is TRBV2 and J is TRBJ2-3; TRBD2 is a possible D gene (6 bases). Germline values: CDR1 SNHLY, CDR2 FYNNEI. V was pared by 6 bases and J by 0 bases, with 10 bases between. The CDR3 is made up of 14 amino acids. The CDR3 protein is CASRAGTSTDTQYF. The CDR3 nucleotides read TGTGCCAGCAGGGCCGGGACTAGCACAGATACGCAGTATTTT.

This chain uses TRBV18 with TRBJ1-1; D not certain. Trimming took 5 bases from V and 0 from J, leaving 7 bases between them. There are 13 residues in the CDR3. Germline CDR1 and CDR2: KGHSH and LQKENI. CDR3 sequence (DNA): TGTGCCAGCTCAGAGGGTGTGAACACTGAAGCTTTCTTT. This translates into CASSEGVNTEAFF.

The chain has TRBV28 and TRBJ2-4; TRBD1 agrees at 8 bases. The germline CDR1 and CDR2 sequences are MDHEN and SYDVKM. V shed 5 bases and J 6 bases; nucleotides not matched to a gene: 9. CDR3 length: 15 residues. The CDR3 sequence is CASSPPGQGPNIQYF. CDR3 in DNA: TGTGCCAGCAGTCCCCCTGGACAGGGACCAAACATTCAGTACTTC. The full variable domain, completed using reference TRBV28 and TRBJ2-4, is DVKVTQSSRYLVKRTGEKVFLECVQDMDHENMFWYRQDPGLGLRLIYFSYDVKMKEKGDIPEGYSVSREKKERFSLILESASTNQTSMYLCASSPPGQGPNIQYFGAGTRLSVL.

This chain uses TRBV7-3 with TRBJ1-2; 9 bases align to TRBD1. J was trimmed by 6 bases and V by 0 bases; bases with no gene match: 5. The germline V gene encodes CDR1 SGHTA and CDR2 FQGTGA. The CDR3 consists of 15 residues. The CDR3 here is CASSLTGQGVDGYTF. DNA for the CDR3: TGTGCCAGCAGCTTAACGGGACAGGGCGTCGATGGCTACACCTTC.

This sequence joins TRBV27 and TRBJ1-6; D is unclear. V was cut by 5 bases and J by 2 bases, with 19 bases left in between. Germline loops: CDR1 MNHEY, CDR2 SMNVEV (reference sequence). The CDR3 has 18 amino acids. CDR3 in DNA: TGTGCCAGCAGTCAAACCCGAACGGGGTACGCCTATAATTCACCCCTCCACTTT. It yields the protein CASSQTRTGYAYNSPLHF.

The rearrangement uses TRBV27 and TRBJ2-5; 8 nucleotides line up with TRBD2. CDR1 and CDR2 (germline): MNHEY, SMNVEV (reference sequence). V shed 3 bases and J 2 bases; nucleotides not matched to a gene: 5. The CDR3 sequence is 15 residues long. The CDR3: CASSLQRGPQETQYF. CDR3 bases: TGTGCCAGCAGTTTGCAGCGGGGGCCTCAAGAGACCCAGTACTTC.